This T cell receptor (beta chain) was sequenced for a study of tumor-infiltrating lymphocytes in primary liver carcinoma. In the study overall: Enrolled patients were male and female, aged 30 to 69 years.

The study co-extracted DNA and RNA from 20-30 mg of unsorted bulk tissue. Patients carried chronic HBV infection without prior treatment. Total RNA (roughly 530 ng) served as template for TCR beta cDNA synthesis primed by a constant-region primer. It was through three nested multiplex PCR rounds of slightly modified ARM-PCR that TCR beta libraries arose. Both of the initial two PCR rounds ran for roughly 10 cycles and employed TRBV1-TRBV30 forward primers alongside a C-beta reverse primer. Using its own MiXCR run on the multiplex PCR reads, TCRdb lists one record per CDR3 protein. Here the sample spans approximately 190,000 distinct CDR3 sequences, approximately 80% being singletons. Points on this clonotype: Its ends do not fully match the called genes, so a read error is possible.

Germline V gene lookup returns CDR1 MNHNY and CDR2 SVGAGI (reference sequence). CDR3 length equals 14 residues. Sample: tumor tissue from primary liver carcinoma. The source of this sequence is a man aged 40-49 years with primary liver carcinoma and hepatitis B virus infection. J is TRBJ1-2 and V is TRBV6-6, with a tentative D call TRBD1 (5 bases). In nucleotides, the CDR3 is TGTGCCTGCAGAAAACCCGACAGCTTCTATGGCTACACCTTC. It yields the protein CACRKPDSFYGYTF.